Listed below are T cell receptor beta chains from one sample, sequenced in a study of T cell responses to AZD1222 COVID-19 vaccine. The data were produced by immunoSEQ multiplex PCR, yet TCRdb's version contains in-frame clones alone and is incomplete. This repertoire shows about 120,000 clones, approximately 85% found once; its top ten account for 15% to 20%. The material sequenced was peripheral blood, taken on day 0 of MenACWY control vaccination. These TCRs come from an adult in good health. The CDR3 runs from the conserved cysteine through the conserved F or W. A clone size is listed for some rows: how often the clone was seen (once, few, many), or a class if it is expanded.

clone size | J gene | V gene | CDR3 protein
. | TRBJ2-1 | TRBV4-1 | CASSQGNYNEQFF
. | TRBJ1-4 | TRBV7-9 | CASKLGATNEKLFF
few | TRBJ2-2 | TRBV5-4 | CASSPPLRPGLAGGELFF
. | TRBJ2-5 | TRBV24-1 | CATSEGSGRETQYF
. | TRBJ2-7 | TRBV6-2/TRBV6-3 | CASSYVRGINSYEQYF
. | TRBJ1-2 | TRBV28 | CASSLIFGQLGGYTF
. | TRBJ1-2 | TRBV30 | CAWNTDRAIQGYTF
. | TRBJ2-7 | TRBV30 | CAWSVRDRGPWYF
. | TRBJ2-1 | TRBV7-9 | CASSLASNRDRSYNEQFF
. | TRBJ2-3 | TRBV4-1 | CASQEARLHGTQYF
. | TRBJ1-3 | TRBV7-6 | CASSLGTPGTGNTIYF
. | TRBJ2-1 | TRBV9 | CASSAVAGGNEQFF
. | TRBJ2-1 | TRBV19 | CASSHPGGTGYEQFF
. | TRBJ1-2 | TRBV28 | CASSHRVGSGYTF
once | TRBJ2-3 | TRBV19 | CASSSRGNTDTQYF
. | TRBJ1-2 | TRBV24-1 | CATSDVADRAAGYTF
. | TRBJ2-4 | TRBV5-1 | CASSLETGTKNIQYF
. | TRBJ2-7 | TRBV11-2 | CASSSSTTTGTSGFYEQYF
once | TRBJ1-3 | TRBV12-3/TRBV12-4 | CASRGASGNTIYF
. | TRBJ2-2 | TRBV5-4 | CASSLGVGELFF
few | TRBJ1-2 | TRBV5-4 | CASSEGQGGYTF
. | TRBJ2-7 | TRBV7-2 | CASSPRLGASPYF
. | TRBJ1-1 | TRBV28 | CASSLDRGTEAFF
. | TRBJ1-3 | TRBV19 | CASSSWGNTIYF
. | TRBJ2-7 | TRBV2 | CASRGQGAVYGGSYEQYF
. | TRBJ2-4 | TRBV7-9 | CASCAEREVAKNIQYF
few | TRBJ2-7 | TRBV4-1 | CASSRRLGGESSYEQYF
once | TRBJ2-7 | TRBV3-1/TRBV3-2 | CASSQVFATSGREQYF
. | TRBJ2-7 | TRBV27 | CASSFRLGGEQYF
. | TRBJ2-1 | TRBV21-1 | CASSPILALLGNNEQFF
. | TRBJ1-5 | TRBV24-1 | CATSDPVGPQHF
. | TRBJ2-1 | TRBV7-3 | CASSPLAGGFIYNEQFF
. | TRBJ2-2 | TRBV29-1 | CSVVRDTGELFF
once | TRBJ2-7 | TRBV29-1 | CSVAAGFYEQYF
. | TRBJ2-1 | TRBV11-3 | CASSLGLGVDEQFF
. | TRBJ2-2 | TRBV7-3 | CASTRGVTGELFF